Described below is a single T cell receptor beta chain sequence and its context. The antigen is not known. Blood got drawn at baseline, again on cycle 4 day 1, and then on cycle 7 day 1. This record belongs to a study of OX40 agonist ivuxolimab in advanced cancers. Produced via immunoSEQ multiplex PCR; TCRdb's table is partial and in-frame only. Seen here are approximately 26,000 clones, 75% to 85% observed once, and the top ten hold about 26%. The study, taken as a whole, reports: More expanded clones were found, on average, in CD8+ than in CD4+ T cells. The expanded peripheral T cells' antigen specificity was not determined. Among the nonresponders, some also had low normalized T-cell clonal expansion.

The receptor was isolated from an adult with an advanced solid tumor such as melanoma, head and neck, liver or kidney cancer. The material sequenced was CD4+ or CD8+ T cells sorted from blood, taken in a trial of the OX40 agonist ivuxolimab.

The CDR3 sequence is CASGLEPSGRLGTDTQYF. Written as DNA, the CDR3 is TGTGCTAGTGGTTTGGAGCCTAGCGGGAGGCTAGGGACAGATACGCAGTATTTT. V usage is TRBV12-5 and J usage is TRBJ2-3; 11 bases are shared with TRBD2. The CDR3 has 18 residues. Per the germline V gene, CDR1 is LGHNT and CDR2 is FRNRAP. Unmatched junction bases numbered 9, after V lost 1 base and J lost 3 bases.